This T cell receptor (beta chain) was observed in a study of beta chain features in type 1 diabetes. Points from the study as a whole: All four CD4+ subsets from Type 1 diabetes patients carried moderately but significantly shorter TCRB CDR3s. At VDJ recombination sites, type 1 diabetes patients had fewer insertions and more deleted nucleotides.

A word on this clone: Its antigen is currently unknown.

Every isolated RNA sample was fully reverse transcribed, so sequencing captured expressed TCRB transcripts. TCRdb's copy holds only in-frame clones and misses some; the assay was immunoSEQ multiplex PCR. The sample has approximately 100,000 clones, under 30% seen once; the top ten hold roughly 0.58%. Germline CDR1 reads SGHVS; CDR2 reads FQNEAQ. The V gene lost 1 base and the J gene lost 3 bases, with 9 bases spanning the gap. This CDR3 comprises 15 residues. Sequenced input: central memory CD4+ T cells from blood. The genes are TRBV7-8 and TRBJ2-2; TRBD1 is a possible D gene (6 bases). The receptor comes from a woman aged 18-35 years with type 1 diabetes. The DNA for the CDR3 is TGTGCCAGCAGCTTAGATGGACAGTACACCGGGGAGCTGTTTTTT. Amino acid sequence: CASSLDGQYTGELFF.